This TCR beta chain came from a study of blood T cell repertoires in COVID-19. The length of the CDR3 is 17 residues. V lost 4 bases and J lost 4, with 20 bases in between. Per germline, CDR1 SGDLS and CDR2 YYNGEE. Clones were read by immunoSEQ multiplex PCR, and TCRdb kept only the in-frame ones, dropping some. This table holds 150,000 to 200,000 clones, about 85% found once. V gene TRBV9 combines with J gene TRBJ2-2; possibly TRBD1 for D (6 bases). Sequencing was done on a sample of PBMCs or T cells enriched from blood (not recorded which). The receptor was derived from a woman in her twenties or thirties who had recovered from COVID-19. The CDR3 DNA is TGTGCCAGCAGCCCGAACACCGGGACACAAGGCACCGGGGAGCTGTTTTTT. Translated, it gives CASSPNTGTQGTGELFF.